The text below deals with one T cell receptor (beta chain). Its recognized antigen is unknown. Base qualities are not recorded, but no much larger clone differs from it by a single base. The sample is drawn from a study of CD4 T cells in relation to SARS-CoV-2 and coronaviruses (dated by TCRdb to the early 2020s). For the study in its entirety: The ViraFEST assay cultured PBMCs with antigen for roughly 10 days, then sequenced TCR beta CDR3s to find antigen-specific clonal expansions. HLA restriction was mapped for shared crossreactive spike epitopes using patient-derived lymphoblastoid cell lines. An HIV-1 Nef peptide pool or a culture without peptide was used as the negative reference condition. At the level of individual TCR clonotypes, the study evaluated whether memory CD4+ T cells crossreact between the spike proteins of SARS-CoV-2 and those of common cold coronaviruses. The Adaptive Biotechnologies TCR-sequencing kit was used to sequence samples from three pre-COVID donors and the naive versus memory experiments, while other data came from Illumina-based sequencing. Expansion assays from other donors in the study were sequenced with a different, Illumina-based TCR-beta assay.

Including cysteine and phenylalanine, the CDR3 has 12 amino acids. The CDR3 DNA has 36 bases and is translated from base 1. V gives up 4 bases and J gives up 4 bases, and the segment between their germline ends measures 5 bases. The CDR1 and CDR2 encoded by the germline V gene are SGHDT and YYEEEE. CD4+ T cells from unexposed donors were collected before the COVID-19 pandemic (2011-2018). Following 10 days of culture, the EasySep CD4+ T cell isolation kit was used to isolate CD4+ T cells. As far as cell numbers permitted, CD4+ T cells from unexposed donors were tested for reactivity against SARS-CoV-2 S and N as well as four spike pools from common cold coronaviruses. PBMCs were cultured at under 2.5 million per well in IMDM supplemented with 5% human AB serum and around 10 IU/ml IL-2. Half of the culture medium was replaced with fresh IL-2-containing medium on days 3 and 7. In general, every peptide culture condition was set up in three replicate wells. Leukapheresis product for the unexposed donors was bought commercially. PBMCs were isolated from leukapheresis product or whole blood by Ficoll-Paque PLUS gradient centrifugation. PBMCs were either cryopreserved at -140 degrees C or used fresh in the expansion assay. The QIAamp Micro DNA Kit was used to extract genomic DNA from the CD4+ T cells.

The investigation overall reported the following: Pre-pandemic and post-infection samples were not both contributed by any donor, so tracing of the source of pre-existing responses was limited. Around two thirds of donors had memory CD4+ clonotypes that crossrecognized SARS-CoV-2 and at least one common cold coronavirus spike. Crossreactive clones showed significantly weaker SARS-CoV-2-driven expansion than monoreactive clones, consistent with antigenic imprinting. Small numbers of patients and of tested TCRs were a limitation of the study. Since the crossreactivity analysis centred on spike protein, crossreactivity against other viral proteins was not assessed.

Library preparation employed the immunoSEQ multiplex PCR assay. As for how the authors treated the data: During preprocessing, nonproductive sequences were removed, along with CDR3s that did not begin with C, did not end with F or W, or were shorter than 7 amino acids. Antigen-specific clonotypes were called with the MANAFEST web app, based on expansion relative to reference and other culture wells. A clone was considered positive if the clone showed significant expansion compared with the reference culture in 2 of 3 replicate wells at an FDR below 0.05. A further requirement for positive clones was significant expansion compared with all other tandem wells, along with an odds ratio above 5. After three terminal residues were trimmed from each end, CDR3 homology was quantified as pairwise Levenshtein distance using the stringdist R package. Held by TCRdb, this immuneACCESS table contains in-frame sequences only and omits some clones. Under half of the omission traces to an unresolved V gene where checked; the cause of the rest is unknown. From that table come the V and J calls and clone size; the DNA was used to work out D and trimming. This sample lists about 21,000 clones; about 80% were detected once. In total, the top ten clones hold 15% to 20% of the sample.

The V and J segments used are TRBV5-6 and TRBJ2-2; the D segment cannot be called with confidence. This sequence was found in a human donor in good health. The specimen sequenced was CD4+ T cells from PBMCs, cultured in vitro. The CDR3 is CASSPSTGELFF. The DNA sequence is given as TGTGCCAGCAGCCCGTCCACCGGGGAGCTGTTTTTT.